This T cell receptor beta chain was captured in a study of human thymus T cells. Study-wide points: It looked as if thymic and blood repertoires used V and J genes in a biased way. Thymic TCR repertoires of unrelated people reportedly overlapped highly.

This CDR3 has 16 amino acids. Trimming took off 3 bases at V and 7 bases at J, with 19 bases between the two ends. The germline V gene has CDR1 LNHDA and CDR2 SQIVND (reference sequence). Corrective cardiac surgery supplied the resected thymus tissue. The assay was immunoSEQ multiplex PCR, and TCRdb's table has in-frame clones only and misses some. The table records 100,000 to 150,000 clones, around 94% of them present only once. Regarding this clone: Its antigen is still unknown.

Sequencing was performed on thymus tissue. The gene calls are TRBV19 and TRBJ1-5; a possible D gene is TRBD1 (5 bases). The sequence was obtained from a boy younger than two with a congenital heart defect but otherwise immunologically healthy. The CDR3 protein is CASSIEGLIWAQPQHF. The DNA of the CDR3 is TGTGCCAGTAGTATTGAGGGGTTAATCTGGGCCCAGCCCCAGCATTTT.